This TCR beta chain was obtained from a study of CD8 T cells in Susac syndrome. Of note for this clonotype: The antigen remains unidentified.

Points from the study as a whole: Individuals included in the TCR sequencing and HLA analysis were acknowledged by the study to be relatively few in number.

V lost 0 bases and J 5 bases, leaving 14 bases between the germline ends. The CDR3 totals 16 residues. Germline CDR1 LGHDT, CDR2 YNNKEL (reference sequence). Sequencing of TCR beta was undertaken in CD8+ and CD4+ T cells derived from blood. Negative isolation was used for CD8+ and CD4+ T cells and FACS enrichment for TEMRA cells. Reverse transcription of roughly 0.45 to 1 ug RNA was carried out with random hexamers. Amplification of the TCR beta CDR3 was carried out by immunoSEQ multiplex PCR, which spanned a total of 54 Vbeta and 13 Jbeta segments. TCRdb called the immunoSEQ multiplex PCR reads again in MiXCR, with one record for every CDR3 protein. In the table there are approximately 120,000 distinct CDR3 sequences, 90% to 95% of which are singletons.

The sequencing input was CD8+ T cells from PBMCs. This receptor was identified in a human donor with multiple sclerosis. This chain links TRBV3-1 with TRBJ2-4, with D possibly matching TRBD1 (5 bases). The CDR3 is CASSQEAGLGENIQYF. Here the CDR3 DNA reads TGTGCCAGCAGCCAAGAGGCAGGGCTTGGCGAAAACATTCAGTACTTC.